A single sample is the source of the 30 T cell receptor beta chains below, sequenced in a study of T cell changes during pregnancy in multiple sclerosis. TCRdb's copy holds only in-frame clones and misses some; the assay was immunoSEQ multiplex PCR. This repertoire shows about 15,000 clones, roughly 96% found once; its top ten account for more than 0.7%. The source was peripheral blood, collected in the third trimester of pregnancy. The receptors stem from a female donor with multiple sclerosis, enrolled in a pregnancy study.

This sequence joins TRBV5-1 and TRBJ1-1, with 8 positions matching TRBD1. Germline V gives CDR1 SGHRS, CDR2 YFSETQ. The V gene end was trimmed by 0 bases and the J gene end by 1 base; junction bases not matched to a gene: 11. CDR3 length equals 18 residues. In nucleotides, the CDR3 is TGCGCCAGCAGCTTGGGTTTTGGACAGGGAGGGAGGAACACTGAAGCTTTCTTT. This sequence encodes CASSLGFGQGGRNTEAFF.

CDR3 residues: CASIWAGKNIQYF. DNA for the CDR3: TGTGCCAGCATCTGGGCAGGCAAAAACATTCAGTACTTC. The chain joins TRBV6-1 to TRBJ2-4, with no clear D. CDR3 length: 13 amino acids. Trimming left V 7 bases short and J 3 bases short, with 10 bases between. Germline values: CDR1 MNHNS, CDR2 SASEGT.

The chain links TRBV6-1 to TRBJ1-6; D is unresolved. The CDR3 spans 14 residues. Trimming shortened V by 0 bases and J by 10 bases, and 10 bases separated the two germline ends. CDR1 MNHNS and CDR2 SASEGT come from the germline V gene. DNA of the CDR3: TGTGCCAGCAGTGAAGCAAACGGAGTCTCACCCCTCCACTTT. Encoded protein: CASSEANGVSPLHF.

The rearrangement uses TRBV29-1 and TRBJ1-2; D is possibly TRBD1 (6 bases). CDR1 and CDR2 (germline): SQVTM, ANQGSEA. V was trimmed by 0 bases and J by 0 bases, leaving 14 bases between them. This CDR3 is built from 16 residues. The CDR3 region has the DNA TGCAGCGTTGAAGAAGGTGTGAAGGGGGCTAACTATGGCTACACCTTC. Translated, it gives CSVEEGVKGANYGYTF.

This rearrangement joins TRBV7-3 to TRBJ2-7, with D maybe TRBD1 (6 bases). Germline V gives CDR1 SGHTA, CDR2 FQGTGA. This CDR3 is built from 13 residues. The V end lost 4 bases, the J end lost 3 bases, and 10 bases lay between the germline ends. In DNA, the CDR3 is TGTGCCAGCAGCTCAGGACAGAGCTACGAGCAGTACTTC. It is translated as CASSSGQSYEQYF. Filled out from reference TRBV7-3 and TRBJ2-7, the complete variable domain reads GAGVSQTPSNKVTEKGKYVELRCDPISGHTALYWYRQSLGQGPEFLIYFQGTGAADDSGLPNDRFFAVRPEGSVSTLKIQRTERGDSAVYLCASSSGQSYEQYFGPGTRLTVT.

The chain employs TRBV7-8 and TRBJ2-5, with 9 positions matching TRBD2. V gave up 4 bases and J gave up 4 bases; unmatched junction bases: 16. CDR1 is SGHVS and CDR2 is FQNEAQ in the germline V gene. This CDR3 is 18 amino acids long. The CDR3 sequence: CASSSLAFSGGEGETQYF. CDR3 DNA: TGTGCCAGCAGCTCCTTGGCCTTTAGCGGGGGAGAAGGAGAGACCCAGTACTTC.

This clone came up once. CDR3 nucleotide sequence: TGTGCCAGCAGTGCTTCTGGGACAGGGGAGACCCAGTACTTC. It specifies CASSASGTGETQYF. The chain couples TRBV6-1 to TRBJ2-5; 9 positions agree with TRBD1. Germline V lookup: CDR1 MNHNS, CDR2 SASEGT. The CDR3 contains 14 residues. V trimming: 4 bases; J trimming: 5 bases; junction bases outside the gene matches: 5.

A few counts support this clone. V is TRBV28 and J is TRBJ2-1; TRBD2 matches 11 bases. The CDR3 runs 13 residues. Germline V gives CDR1 MDHEN, CDR2 SYDVKM. V shed 6 bases, J shed 9 bases, and the junction held 4 bases outside the gene matches. Here the CDR3 DNA reads TGTGCCAGCAGCTGGGGGACTAGCGGTGAGCAGTTCTTC. Amino acids: CASSWGTSGEQFF.

This clone was detected only once. J is TRBJ1-2 and V is TRBV28; TRBD1 agrees at 7 bases. This CDR3 region has 15 residues. Germline CDR1 MDHEN, CDR2 SYDVKM. V shed 5 bases and J 4 bases; nucleotides not matched to a gene: 10. CDR3 amino acids: CASSQGDSAPYGYTF. CDR3 bases: TGTGCCAGCAGTCAGGGGGACAGCGCGCCCTATGGCTACACCTTC.

The rearrangement links TRBV29-1 to TRBJ1-2; 8 nucleotides agree with TRBD1. V was clipped by 0 bases and J by 4 bases; unmatched bases: 4. The CDR3 sequence is 14 residues long. Germline V lookup: CDR1 SQVTM, CDR2 ANQGSEA. In DNA form, the CDR3 reads TGCAGCGTTGAAGATCCGGACAGGGCCTATGGCTACACCTTC. It specifies CSVEDPDRAYGYTF.

The rearrangement joins TRBV5-1 to TRBJ1-2, with D maybe TRBD1 (5 bases). The CDR3 loop spans 14 amino acids. With 0 bases removed from V and 8 bases from J, the gap between germline ends came to 14 bases. From germline, CDR1 is SGHRS and CDR2 YFSETQ. The CDR3: CASSLETATWGYTF. Written as DNA, the CDR3 is TGCGCCAGCAGCTTGGAGACAGCTACGTGGGGCTACACCTTC. Together with reference TRBV5-1 and TRBJ1-2, the CDR3 gives the full variable domain: KAGVTQTPRYLIKTRGQQVTLSCSPISGHRSVSWYQQTPGQGLQFLFEYFSETQRNKGNFPGRFSGRQFSNSRSEMNVSTLELGDSALYLCASSLETATWGYTFGSGTRLTVV.

This sequence joins TRBV7-2 and TRBJ2-7; D is ambiguous. The CDR3 is 12 residues long. V was pared by 3 bases and J by 4 bases, with 7 bases between. Germline CDR1 reads SGHTA; CDR2 reads FQGNSA. The CDR3 here is CASSFLQYEQYF. In nucleotides, the CDR3 is TGTGCCAGCAGCTTTTTACAGTACGAGCAGTACTTC. Full variable domain (outside the CDR3, taken from reference TRBV7-2 and TRBJ2-7): GAGVSQSPSNKVTEKGKDVELRCDPISGHTALYWYRQSLGQGLEFLIYFQGNSAPDKSGLPSDRFSAERTGGSVSTLTIQRTQQEDSAVYLCASSFLQYEQYFGPGTRLTVT.

The chain combines TRBV2 with TRBJ2-7; the D is unclear. Trimming took off 0 bases at V and 3 bases at J, with 12 bases between the two ends. CDR1 SNHLY and CDR2 FYNNEI come from the germline V gene. This CDR3 contains 15 residues. The CDR3 DNA sequence: TGTGCCAGCAGTGAAGCACGTCTTCTTAGCTACGAGCAGTACTTC. Translated, it gives CASSEARLLSYEQYF.

J is TRBJ2-1 and V is TRBV5-1; 14 positions match TRBD2. Germline CDR1 reads SGHRS; CDR2 reads YFSETQ. Unmatched junction bases numbered 9, after V lost 4 bases and J lost 0 bases. The CDR3 runs to 19 residues. CDR3 sequence reads: CASSTGLGTSGSSYNEQFF. CDR3 coding DNA: TGCGCCAGCAGCACCGGACTGGGGACTAGCGGGAGCTCCTACAATGAGCAGTTCTTC. The full variable domain, its missing parts supplied by reference TRBV5-1 and TRBJ2-1, is KAGVTQTPRYLIKTRGQQVTLSCSPISGHRSVSWYQQTPGQGLQFLFEYFSETQRNKGNFPGRFSGRQFSNSRSEMNVSTLELGDSALYLCASSTGLGTSGSSYNEQFFGPGTRLTVL.

The chain has TRBV4-3 and TRBJ2-2, with TRBD1 as a possible D gene (5 bases). Trimming cost V 0 bases and J 3 bases, with 11 bases left between them. Germline V lookup: CDR1 LGHNA, CDR2 YSLEER. CDR3 length equals 16 residues. The CDR3 nucleotides are TGCGCCAGCAGCCAAGATCAGGGTCTTTACACCGGGGAGCTGTTTTTT. Translating gives CASSQDQGLYTGELFF.

V usage is TRBV19 and J usage is TRBJ1-1; TRBD1 aligns across 8 bases. V lost 5 bases to trimming and J lost 3 bases; unmatched junction nucleotides: 8. This CDR3 is built from 15 residues. Per the germline V gene, CDR1 is LNHDA and CDR2 is SQIVND (reference sequence). CDR3 residues: CASSGQGWGYTEAFF. The CDR3 DNA reads as TGTGCCAGTAGTGGACAGGGTTGGGGGTACACTGAAGCTTTCTTT.

The chain joins TRBV9 to TRBJ2-1, with 8 bases fitting TRBD2. V lost 0 bases, J lost 4 bases, and 12 bases stayed unmatched. CDR1 and CDR2 from the germline V gene are SGDLS and YYNGEE. The CDR3 is 18 residues long. The CDR3 here is CASSVATGVAGLYNEQFF. The DNA for the CDR3 is TGTGCCAGCAGCGTAGCTACGGGGGTAGCGGGGTTATACAATGAGCAGTTCTTC. Full variable domain (remainder filled in from reference TRBV9 and TRBJ2-1): DSGVTQTPKHLITATGQRVTLRCSPRSGDLSVYWYQQSLDQGLQFLIQYYNGEERAKGNILERFSAQQFPDLHSELNLSSLELGDSALYFCASSVATGVAGLYNEQFFGPGTRLTVL.

The chain is built from TRBV19 and TRBJ1-5; D unclear. The ends were cut back, 3 bases at V and 7 bases at J, with 13 bases in the middle. The CDR3 runs 14 residues. Germline CDR1 LNHDA, CDR2 SQIVND (reference sequence). The CDR3 here is CASSIGFRGQPQHF. The DNA of the CDR3 is TGTGCCAGTAGTATTGGGTTCCGAGGGCAGCCCCAGCATTTT.

This chain joins TRBV2 and TRBJ1-2, with TRBD1 matching 12 bases. The V and J ends lost 2 bases and 7 bases, in that order; junction bases with no gene match: 5. Per germline, CDR1 SNHLY and CDR2 FYNNEI. The CDR3 is made up of 15 amino acids. CDR3 protein: CASSELGQGAPGYTF. DNA of the CDR3: TGTGCCAGCAGTGAATTGGGACAGGGGGCGCCTGGCTACACCTTC.

The chain carries TRBV11-2 and TRBJ2-2; possibly TRBD2 for D (6 bases). Per the germline V gene, CDR1 is SGHAT and CDR2 is FQNNGV. V lost 3 bases and J lost 3, with 14 bases in between. This CDR3 has 16 residues. The DNA of the CDR3 is TGTGCCAGCAGCTTCCGCGGCGGGATCGACACCGGGGAGCTGTTTTTT. This translates into CASSFRGGIDTGELFF. Full variable domain (remainder filled in from reference TRBV11-2 and TRBJ2-2): EAGVAQSPRYKIIEKRQSVAFWCNPISGHATLYWYQQILGQGPKLLIQFQNNGVVDDSQLPKDRFSAERLKGVDSTLKIQPAKLEDSAVYLCASSFRGGIDTGELFFGEGSRLTVL.

This clone was counted once. This chain connects TRBV6-5 to TRBJ2-7; the D gene is possibly TRBD1 (5 bases). V dropped 6 bases and J dropped 4 bases, with 19 bases sitting between them. CDR3 length equals 15 residues. From germline, CDR1 is MNHEY and CDR2 SVGAGI. The CDR3 here is CASSPRPSGAYEQYF. For the CDR3, the DNA is TGTGCCAGCAGCCCCCGACCGAGTGGGGCGTACGAGCAGTACTTC.

This rearrangement joins TRBV4-2 to TRBJ2-3, with TRBD2 matching over 8 bases. CDR3 length: 17 amino acids. Unmatched junction bases numbered 11, after V lost 3 bases and J lost 3 bases. In germline, CDR1 is LGHNA, CDR2 YNFKEQ. The chain's CDR3 is CASSQSHRVAGTDTQYF. CDR3 nucleotides: TGTGCCAGCAGCCAGAGCCATCGAGTAGCGGGGACAGATACGCAGTATTTT.

The V call is TRBV5-1, the J call TRBJ2-2; the D gene is possibly TRBD1 (6 bases). V lost 0 bases and J lost 2, with 11 bases in between. Per germline, CDR1 SGHRS and CDR2 YFSETQ. This CDR3 spans 16 amino acids. The chain's CDR3 is CASSLVAGANTGELFF. Here the CDR3 DNA reads TGCGCCAGCAGCTTGGTGGCAGGGGCTAACACCGGGGAGCTGTTTTTT. The variable domain in full, completed from reference TRBV5-1 and TRBJ2-2, reads KAGVTQTPRYLIKTRGQQVTLSCSPISGHRSVSWYQQTPGQGLQFLFEYFSETQRNKGNFPGRFSGRQFSNSRSEMNVSTLELGDSALYLCASSLVAGANTGELFFGEGSRLTVL.

Only one count was recorded for this clone. CDR3 in DNA: TGTGCCAGCAGCTTGTTCAAAGCGGGCGCGGGGACTGAAGCTTTCTTT. It codes for CASSLFKAGAGTEAFF. The chain links TRBV5-4 to TRBJ1-1; no firm D call. The CDR3 contains 16 residues. V was cut by 1 base and J by 5 bases, with 18 bases left in between. CDR1 and CDR2 from the germline V gene are SGHNT and YYREEE (reference sequence).

V gene TRBV18 combines with J gene TRBJ2-4; D ambiguous. The V gene's germline CDR1 is KGHSH and CDR2 LQKENI. This CDR3 contains 14 residues. V lost 2 bases and J 9 bases, leaving 14 bases between the germline ends. CDR3 DNA: TGTGCCAGCTCACCAGGGCACACCCTGGCCATTCAGTACTTC. Encoded protein: CASSPGHTLAIQYF.

The chain employs TRBV7-3 and TRBJ2-1; D might be TRBD2 (5 bases). The CDR3 is made up of 15 amino acids. V was clipped by 2 bases and J by 5 bases, with 13 bases between them. Germline V gene lookup returns CDR1 SGHTA and CDR2 FQGTGA. The DNA of the CDR3 is TGTGCCAGCAGCTTATTGGACTTTGAAGACAATGAGCAGTTCTTC. This gives the protein CASSLLDFEDNEQFF. The whole variable domain, filled in from reference TRBV7-3 and TRBJ2-1, reads GAGVSQTPSNKVTEKGKYVELRCDPISGHTALYWYRQSLGQGPEFLIYFQGTGAADDSGLPNDRFFAVRPEGSVSTLKIQRTERGDSAVYLCASSLLDFEDNEQFFGPGTRLTVL.

V is TRBV19 and J is TRBJ2-1; a possible D gene is TRBD1 (6 bases). V lost 3 bases and J 8 bases, leaving 11 bases between the germline ends. Germline values: CDR1 LNHDA, CDR2 SQIVND (reference sequence). CDR3 length: 13 residues. The CDR3 is CASSINRVYEQFF. CDR3 in DNA: TGTGCCAGTAGTATCAACAGGGTATATGAGCAGTTCTTC.

The V gene is TRBV6-1, the J gene TRBJ2-7; 9 nucleotides agree with TRBD1. V was pared by 1 base and J by 4 bases, with 5 bases of the junction left unmatched. CDR1 and CDR2 from the germline V gene are MNHNS and SASEGT. The CDR3 consists of 15 residues. CDR3 residues: CASSEETGGSYEQYF. DNA for the CDR3: TGTGCCAGCAGTGAAGAAACAGGGGGCAGTTACGAGCAGTACTTC.

The gene calls are TRBV6-1 and TRBJ1-4; 8 nucleotides agree with TRBD1. Looked up from germline, CDR1 is MNHNS and CDR2 is SASEGT. CDR3 size: 18 residues. V lost 2 bases and J lost 5; bases outside the gene matches: 13. This chain's CDR3 is CASSESMLTGARNEKLFF. The CDR3, as DNA: TGTGCCAGCAGTGAATCCATGCTGACAGGGGCCCGGAATGAAAAACTGTTTTTT.

This chain joins TRBV5-1 and TRBJ1-2, with TRBD1 identical over 10 bases. In germline, CDR1 is SGHRS, CDR2 YFSETQ. Unmatched junction bases numbered 3, after V lost 2 bases and J lost 2 bases. This CDR3 spans 15 amino acids. In DNA form, the CDR3 reads TGCGCCAGCAGCTTAGGACAGGGGGGGAACTATGGCTACACCTTC. As protein: CASSLGQGGNYGYTF.